This T cell receptor (beta chain) was retrieved from a study of T cells in Graves' hyperthyroidism and ophthalmopathy. General study points: Ophthalmopathy stood apart from stable hyperthyroidism in a 13 V-J model.

RNA transcripts gave rise to amplified TCR beta CDR3 regions. With the HTBI primer set, the TCR CDR3 went through a first round of RT-PCR. Using its own MiXCR run on the multiplex PCR reads, TCRdb lists one record per CDR3 protein. The data contain fewer than 650,000 distinct CDR3 sequences, around 15% of them singletons. This clonotype has a count of ten or more. Antigen: not known. Germline CDR1 LGHDT, CDR2 YNNKEL (reference sequence). Deletions cut 0 bases from V and 7 bases from J, with 13 bases between. The CDR3 consists of 15 residues. This chain joins TRBV3-1 and TRBJ2-1; tentative D call: TRBD2 (6 bases). This sequence was found in a woman between 40 and 55 years old with Graves' hyperthyroidism. Material for sequencing was blood. Here the CDR3 DNA reads TGTGCCAGCAGCCAAGATGAACTAGCTAGGAATGAGCAGTTCTTC. It yields the protein CASSQDELARNEQFF.